A single sample gave rise to the 21 T cell receptor beta chains below, sequenced in a study of T cells in localized non-small cell lung cancer. Using immunoSEQ multiplex PCR, the repertoire was profiled, and TCRdb retains in-frame clones only, with some absent. The sample has a few thousand clones; approximately 31% are singletons. The specimen was lung tumor tissue, collected before any cancer treatment. The receptors originated from an older female donor with stage II lung adenocarcinoma.

The chain joins TRBV14 to TRBJ2-1; D tentatively reads TRBD1 or TRBD2 (5 bases each). The germline gives CDR1 SGHDN, CDR2 FVKESK. V shed 0 bases and J shed 14 bases, with 14 bases lying between them. The CDR3 totals 13 residues. Written as DNA, the CDR3 is TGTGCCAGCAGCCAAGAGGGACCGACGGAAAAGTTCTTC. This encodes CASSQEGPTEKFF.

This clone ranks as medium-sized (0.01 to 0.1%). This chain links TRBV11-3 with TRBJ1-1; no reliable D call. V dropped 5 bases and J dropped 1 base, with 11 bases sitting between them. Looked up from germline, CDR1 is SGHNT and CDR2 is YENEEA. The CDR3 spans 14 residues. CDR3 nucleotide sequence: TGTGCCAGCAGCCGGACCCGGGGGAACACTGAAGCTTTCTTT. Its translation is CASSRTRGNTEAFF. The full variable domain, its missing parts supplied by reference TRBV11-3 and TRBJ1-1, is EAGVVQSPRYKIIEKKQPVAFWCNPISGHNTLYWYLQNLGQGPELLIRYENEEAVDDSQLPKDRFSAERLKGVDSTLKIQPAELGDSAVYLCASSRTRGNTEAFFGQGTRLTVV.

The chain uses TRBV9 and TRBJ2-2; maybe TRBD1 (5 bases). Germline V gives CDR1 SGDLS, CDR2 YYNGEE. The ends were cut back, 2 bases at V and 1 base at J, with 9 bases in the middle. This CDR3 spans 15 amino acids. The DNA of the CDR3 is TGTGCCAGCAGCGTCCTCGACAGGAACACCGGGGAGCTGTTTTTT. Its protein is CASSVLDRNTGELFF.

The CDR3 sequence is CASSGQGYTEAFF. The CDR3 coding sequence is TGTGCCAGCTCAGGACAGGGGTACACTGAAGCTTTCTTT. The rearrangement joins TRBV18 to TRBJ1-1; 9 nucleotides line up with TRBD1. CDR1 and CDR2 (germline): KGHSH, LQKENI. This CDR3 has 13 residues. The ends lost 5 bases at V and 3 bases at J; junction bases unmatched: 1.

This clone occurred once. The chain carries TRBV18 and TRBJ1-1; D is unresolved. The CDR3 runs to 13 residues. Looked up from germline, CDR1 is KGHSH and CDR2 is LQKENI. Trimming left V 2 bases short and J 3 bases short, with 7 bases between. CDR3 sequence: CASSPADDTEAFF. The CDR3 bases are TGTGCCAGCTCACCAGCAGACGACACTGAAGCTTTCTTT.

V and J are TRBV5-1 and TRBJ1-6, with TRBD1 matching over 8 bases. The CDR3 runs to 15 residues. Losses at the gene ends were 3 bases for V and 7 bases for J; bases not matched to a gene: 6. Germline assignment: CDR1 SGHRS and CDR2 YFSETQ. The CDR3 sequence is CASSSSSGGNSPLHF. Here the CDR3 DNA reads TGCGCCAGCAGCTCCTCTTCAGGGGGCAATTCACCCCTCCACTTT. Combining the CDR3 with reference TRBV5-1 and TRBJ1-6 gives the whole variable domain KAGVTQTPRYLIKTRGQQVTLSCSPISGHRSVSWYQQTPGQGLQFLFEYFSETQRNKGNFPGRFSGRQFSNSRSEMNVSTLELGDSALYLCASSSSSGGNSPLHFGNGTRLTVT.

This clone is deemed medium-sized (0.01 to 0.1%). V usage is TRBV6-8 and J usage is TRBJ1-3; 10 bases are a match to TRBD1. Germline CDR1 and CDR2: MNHGY and SAAAGT. The ends lost 6 bases at V and 3 bases at J; junction bases unmatched: 8. This CDR3 comprises 16 residues. The CDR3 region has the DNA TGTGCCAGCAGATTAACCGGGACAGGGGTTGGAAACACCATATATTTT. Protein: CASRLTGTGVGNTIYF.

This clone has a handful of counts. This rearrangement joins TRBV6-8 to TRBJ1-1; 9 bases align to TRBD1. This CDR3 contains 14 residues. Losses at the gene ends were 7 bases for V and 7 bases for J; bases not matched to a gene: 10. Germline CDR1 is MNHGY and CDR2 is SAAAGT. The CDR3 DNA follows: TGTGCCAGCACCGATCTACAGGGGGCGAGTGAAGCTTTCTTT. This translates into CASTDLQGASEAFF.

The chain carries TRBV19 and TRBJ1-1; a possible D gene is TRBD1 (6 bases). The CDR3 spans 13 residues. From germline, CDR1 is LNHDA and CDR2 SQIVND (reference sequence). Trimming pared 3 bases from V and 5 bases from J, leaving 10 bases between. CDR3 nucleotides: TGTGCCAGTAGTATCACAGGGCGTACTGAAGCTTTCTTT. Protein product: CASSITGRTEAFF.

In DNA form, the CDR3 reads TGTGCCAGCTCACCCCCCCTAGCGGGGGGAGCAGATACGCAGTATTTT. Encoded protein: CASSPPLAGGADTQYF. The J gene is TRBJ2-3, the V gene TRBV18, with 11 bases aligning to TRBD2. J gave up 4 bases and V 3 bases, and 6 bases lay outside the gene matches. The V gene's germline CDR1 is KGHSH and CDR2 LQKENI. The CDR3 is 16 amino acids.

This clone has a handful of counts. The chain uses TRBV19 and TRBJ1-3; D may be TRBD1 (5 bases). The CDR3 sequence is 15 residues long. Germline loops: CDR1 LNHDA, CDR2 SQIVND (reference sequence). With 7 bases removed from V and 3 bases from J, the gap between germline ends came to 16 bases. Here the CDR3 reads CASTSQGESGNTIYF. The CDR3 nucleotides are TGTGCCAGTACCTCCCAGGGCGAGAGTGGAAACACCATATATTTT.

This clone occurred a few times. The chain is built from TRBV6-8 and TRBJ1-4; 7 bases agree with TRBD1. Germline CDR1 MNHGY, CDR2 SAAAGT. V dropped 6 bases and J dropped 7; count of bases not matched to a gene: 11. The CDR3 is made up of 15 amino acids. The CDR3 bases are TGTGCCAGCAGGGTGCCCGGGACAGCGGCTGAAAAACTGTTTTTT. Translating gives CASRVPGTAAEKLFF.

This clone appeared a few times. The chain couples TRBV9 to TRBJ2-5; 7 bases match TRBD1. The CDR3 length is 15 residues. The V segment lost 4 bases and the J segment 3 bases; nucleotides outside the gene matches: 9. The germline V gene encodes CDR1 SGDLS and CDR2 YYNGEE. CDR3 residues: CASSIRTGQEETQYF. Written as DNA, the CDR3 is TGTGCCAGCAGCATAAGGACAGGACAGGAAGAGACCCAGTACTTC.

The table lists this clone with a count of one. The V call is TRBV18, the J call TRBJ2-7; a weak D match, TRBD2 (6 bases). V was trimmed by 6 bases and J by 9 bases, leaving 15 bases between them. Germline values: CDR1 KGHSH, CDR2 LQKENI. This CDR3 contains 12 residues. CDR3 bases: TGTGCCAGCTCTCTGGAGGGCAAAGCGCAGTACGTC. Its translation: CASSLEGKAQYV.

The chain has TRBV11-1 and TRBJ2-1; the match to TRBD2 covers 8 bases. The CDR3 runs 15 residues. Germline CDR1 is SGHAT and CDR2 is FQDESV (reference sequence). The V and J ends lost 1 base and 4 bases, in that order; junction bases with no gene match: 3. CDR3 sequence: CASSLGGGIYNEQFF. Written as DNA, the CDR3 is TGTGCCAGCAGCTTAGGCGGGGGGATTTACAATGAGCAGTTCTTC.

The V call is TRBV6-9, the J call TRBJ1-1; D remains unclear. Per the germline V gene, CDR1 is MNHGY and CDR2 is SVAAGI. Trimming cost V 0 bases and J 10 bases, with 6 bases left between them. The CDR3 has 11 residues. The CDR3 loop reads CASSYSGVAFF. In DNA, the CDR3 is TGTGCCAGCAGTTATTCGGGCGTAGCTTTCTTT.

V gene TRBV19 combines with J gene TRBJ2-5; D is unresolved. Trimming shortened V by 5 bases and J by 5 bases, and 9 bases separated the two germline ends. CDR3 size: 12 residues. Per the germline V gene, CDR1 is LNHDA and CDR2 is SQIVND (reference sequence). The CDR3 reads CASSPYGETQYF. CDR3 coding DNA: TGTGCCAGTAGTCCTTACGGGGAGACCCAGTACTTC.

CDR3 DNA: TGTGCCATCCGCCGGGACAGCGACCCCCGGAGCGAAAAACTGTTTTTT. Translation gives CAIRRDSDPRSEKLFF. The chain joins TRBV10-3 to TRBJ1-4, with 7 bases aligning to TRBD1. CDR3 length: 16 amino acids. Per germline, CDR1 ENHRY and CDR2 SYGVKD. V gave up 8 bases and J gave up 8 bases; unmatched junction bases: 17.

This clone has only a few counts. The genes are TRBV11-3 and TRBJ2-2; TRBD2 matches at 8 bases. V dropped 5 bases and J dropped 4; count of bases not matched to a gene: 9. Germline values: CDR1 SGHNT, CDR2 YENEEA. This CDR3 is built from 16 residues. The CDR3 here is CASSRIGGAATGELFF. The DNA for the CDR3 is TGTGCCAGCAGCCGGATCGGGGGGGCCGCCACCGGGGAGCTGTTTTTT. The full variable domain, in which reference TRBV11-3 and TRBJ2-2 provide the parts outside the CDR3, is EAGVVQSPRYKIIEKKQPVAFWCNPISGHNTLYWYLQNLGQGPELLIRYENEEAVDDSQLPKDRFSAERLKGVDSTLKIQPAELGDSAVYLCASSRIGGAATGELFFGEGSRLTVL.

This clone is categorized as medium-sized. This chain joins TRBV2 and TRBJ2-2, with D possibly TRBD2 on 6 matching bases. The CDR3 spans 15 residues. In germline, CDR1 is SNHLY, CDR2 FYNNEI. Trimming took 6 bases from V and 6 from J, leaving 17 bases between them. The CDR3 spells CASRRTGEKAGELFF. The CDR3 DNA follows: TGTGCCAGCAGGAGGACGGGAGAGAAAGCCGGGGAGCTGTTTTTT.

V gene TRBV9 combines with J gene TRBJ2-5; possibly TRBD2 for D (5 bases). This CDR3 has 12 residues. CDR1 is SGDLS and CDR2 is YYNGEE in the germline V gene. V was cut by 2 bases and J by 7 bases, with 9 bases left in between. The CDR3 sequence: CASSVDRGTQYF. Here the CDR3 DNA reads TGTGCCAGCAGCGTCGACCGGGGGACCCAGTACTTC.